One sample yielded the 13 T cell receptor beta chains listed below, sequenced in a study of control samples from healthy donors and cancer patients. TCRdb keeps only in-frame clones here, not all; method: immunoSEQ multiplex PCR. The sample comprises about 85,000 clones, approximately 88% of which are singletons, and 7.6% rests with the top ten. Sequencing was carried out using blood. The origin of the receptors is a woman in her sixties or seventies in good health.

The chain recombines TRBV11-1 with TRBJ2-7; 10 bases line up with TRBD2. Trimming removed 4 bases from V and 1 base from J; junction bases left unmatched: 1. In germline, CDR1 is SGHAT, CDR2 FQDESV (reference sequence). The CDR3 covers 14 residues. For the CDR3, the DNA is TGTGCCAGCAGCTGGACTAGCGGTTCCTACGAGCAGTACTTC. As protein: CASSWTSGSYEQYF.

The chain carries TRBV11-2 and TRBJ2-5; D is ambiguous. Germline V gene sequence: CDR1 SGHAT, CDR2 FQNNGV. This CDR3 has 13 residues. The ends were cut back, 3 bases at V and 2 bases at J, with 7 bases in the middle. The CDR3 is CASSFFRQETQYF. CDR3 nucleotide sequence: TGTGCCAGCAGCTTTTTCAGGCAAGAGACCCAGTACTTC. Full variable domain (rest looked up from reference TRBV11-2 and TRBJ2-5): EAGVAQSPRYKIIEKRQSVAFWCNPISGHATLYWYQQILGQGPKLLIQFQNNGVVDDSQLPKDRFSAERLKGVDSTLKIQPAKLEDSAVYLCASSFFRQETQYFGPGTRLLVL.

The genes are TRBV12-3 or TRBV12-4 and TRBJ2-7; 12 bases align to TRBD2. With 5 bases clipped from V and 12 bases from J, the junction kept 8 bases outside the gene matches. CDR3 length: 13 residues. CDR3 coding DNA: TGTGCCAGCAGTCGTGGGACTAGCGGGTGGGTGTACTTC. Translating gives CASSRGTSGWVYF.

Comments on this clone: One end of the junction fails to match germline, which may point to a read error. The chain combines TRBV6-4 with TRBJ1-1; no clear D gene. This CDR3 is built from 13 residues. The germline V gene encodes CDR1 MRHNA and CDR2 SNTAGT. CDR3 in DNA: TGTGCCAGCAGTGACTCCTGGAACAGTGAAGCTTTCTTT. This sequence encodes CASSDSWNSEAFF.

The CDR3 bases are TGCAGCGTACGGACAGGGAACACTGAAGCTTTCTTT. Translating gives CSVRTGNTEAFF. The V call is TRBV29-1, the J call TRBJ1-1; 7 positions agree with TRBD1. Trimming took 6 bases from V and 1 from J; bases not matched to a gene: 2. The CDR3 sequence is 12 residues long. Per germline, CDR1 SQVTM and CDR2 ANQGSEA.

The V call is TRBV4-1, the J call TRBJ1-2; D unresolved. CDR1 is MGHRA, CDR2 YSYEKL, per germline. CDR3 length equals 14 residues. V gave up 0 bases and J gave up 3 bases, with 8 bases separating them. The DNA of the CDR3 is TGCGCCAGCAGCCAAGATCGTAGGGACTATGGCTACACCTTC. It yields the protein CASSQDRRDYGYTF.

The chain joins TRBV5-1 to TRBJ2-1; perhaps TRBD2 as D (5 bases). CDR3 size: 12 residues. Germline lookup yields CDR1 SGHRS and CDR2 YFSETQ. V was pared by 10 bases and J by 3 bases, with 11 bases between. This CDR3 is CASTGVYNEQFF. The CDR3 DNA is TGCGCCTCCACCGGGGTCTACAATGAGCAGTTCTTC.

This clone was observed a single time. The chain couples TRBV29-1 to TRBJ1-1; D is perhaps TRBD1 (6 bases). V lost 0 bases, J lost 4 bases, and 12 bases lay in between. The CDR3 is made up of 14 amino acids. The V gene's germline CDR1 is SQVTM and CDR2 ANQGSEA. The chain's CDR3 is CSVEDLPQGTEAFF. CDR3 sequence (DNA): TGCAGCGTTGAAGATCTTCCACAGGGCACTGAAGCTTTCTTT.

V is TRBV9 and J is TRBJ1-2; TRBD1 matches at 9 bases. Germline V lookup: CDR1 SGDLS, CDR2 YYNGEE. The CDR3 runs to 13 residues. V lost 4 bases and J lost 8; bases outside the gene matches: 6. The DNA of the CDR3 is TGTGCCAGCAGCTTACAGGGGGCTTGGGGCTACACCTTC. Encoded protein: CASSLQGAWGYTF.

The chain has TRBV4-2 and TRBJ1-3; D is unclear. Germline V gives CDR1 LGHNA, CDR2 YNFKEQ. Trimming shortened V by 0 bases and J by 0 bases, and 18 bases separated the two germline ends. The CDR3 is made up of 19 amino acids. CDR3 sequence reads: CASSQEPAGAELSGNTIYF. The CDR3 DNA sequence: TGTGCCAGCAGCCAAGAGCCCGCGGGCGCGGAACTCTCTGGAAACACCATATATTTT.

V usage is TRBV6-5 and J usage is TRBJ1-2; 9 bases fit TRBD1. The V segment lost 6 bases and the J segment 5 bases; nucleotides outside the gene matches: 10. The germline CDR1 and CDR2 sequences are MNHEY and SVGAGI. The CDR3 contains 15 residues. The CDR3 DNA follows: TGTGCCAGCAGGATAAGCGGGACAGGGAGGTATGGCTACACCTTC. Amino acids: CASRISGTGRYGYTF.

The chain is built from TRBV11-3 and TRBJ2-7; tentative D call: TRBD1 (6 bases). The CDR3 contains 13 residues. V lost 7 bases and J lost 2, with 12 bases in between. The V gene's germline CDR1 is SGHNT and CDR2 YENEEA. CDR3 bases: TGTGCCAGCACCTCAGGGGAAACCTACGAGCAGTACTTC. It codes for CASTSGETYEQYF.

This rearrangement joins TRBV27 to TRBJ1-6; D uncertain. The V gene lost 2 bases and the J gene lost 4 bases, with 9 bases spanning the gap. The CDR3 is made up of 15 amino acids. CDR1 is MNHEY and CDR2 is SMNVEV in the germline V gene (reference sequence). The CDR3 sequence: CASSLGQIYNSPLHF. Written as DNA, the CDR3 is TGTGCCAGCAGTTTAGGGCAGATTTATAATTCACCCCTCCACTTT.